Shown below are 21 T cell receptor beta chains from a single sample sequenced in a study of response to subunit inactivated influenza vaccine. In TCRdb, the RT-PCR reads were re-called with MiXCR into one record per CDR3 protein. This sample has roughly 700,000 distinct CDR3 sequences; about 14% occur once, and the top ten carry 5.5% to 7%. Sample: PBMCs from blood, taken approximately 15 days before vaccination. Every receptor here comes from a man aged 50 to 59 who received an inactivated influenza vaccine.

This clonotype was seen a handful of times. CDR3 DNA: TGTGCCAGCCTTAGCCGGGGAAGGCGGGACAATGAGCAGTTCTTC. Amino acid sequence: CASLSRGRRDNEQFF. The rearrangement uses TRBV6-1 and TRBJ2-1, with a possible D match to TRBD2 (5 bases). Deletions cut 8 bases from V and 5 bases from J, with 19 bases between. The CDR3 is 15 residues long. From germline, CDR1 is MNHNS and CDR2 SASEGT.

The V gene is TRBV5-1, the J gene TRBJ2-7; weak D call: TRBD1 (8 bases). Trimming removed 4 bases from V and 2 bases from J, with 19 bases in between. CDR1 and CDR2 from the germline V gene are SGHRS and YFSETQ. The length of the CDR3 is 16 residues. CDR3 in amino acids: CASSTAGDRLTYEQYF. As DNA, the CDR3 is TGCGCCAGCAGCACGGCGGGGGACAGGCTAACCTACGAGCAGTACTTC.

This clonotype has just a few counts. The chain joins TRBV18 to TRBJ2-3; TRBD2 might be the D (6 bases). With 4 bases removed from V and 0 bases from J, the gap between germline ends came to 14 bases. Germline CDR1 KGHSH, CDR2 LQKENI. CDR3 length: 16 amino acids. CDR3 in amino acids: CASSLQGLTSTDTQYF. The CDR3, as DNA: TGTGCCAGCTCACTCCAGGGACTTACTAGCACAGATACGCAGTATTTT.

Many counts were recorded for this clonotype. This sequence joins TRBV20-1 and TRBJ1-5; TRBD1 matches 7 bases. Trimming at V came to 4 bases and at J to 6 bases, leaving 9 bases not matched to a gene. Germline V CDR1 and CDR2: DFQATT, SNEGSKA (reference sequence). CDR3 length: 14 amino acids. CDR3: CSATHSTGSQPQHF. Here the CDR3 DNA reads TGCAGTGCTACTCATTCGACAGGGAGTCAGCCCCAGCATTTT.

The V gene is TRBV28, the J gene TRBJ2-5; D gene ambiguous. The V gene's germline CDR1 is MDHEN and CDR2 SYDVKM. The CDR3 consists of 13 residues. Trimming removed 6 bases at V and 1 base at J, with 9 bases between. The CDR3 loop is CASSTTVQETQYF. Here the CDR3 DNA reads TGTGCCAGCAGCACCACGGTCCAAGAGACCCAGTACTTC.

The J gene is TRBJ1-6, the V gene TRBV20-1; D might be TRBD1 (5 bases). This CDR3 has 14 amino acids. The germline V gene has CDR1 DFQATT and CDR2 SNEGSKA (reference sequence). Trimming left V 3 bases short and J 7 bases short, with 13 bases between. In nucleotides, the CDR3 is TGCAGTGCTAGGGGAGGGACGGTGAATTCACCCCTCCACTTT. Its protein is CSARGGTVNSPLHF.

The chain uses TRBV18 and TRBJ2-3; D gene ambiguous. The CDR3 totals 13 residues. Germline CDR1 and CDR2: KGHSH and LQKENI. The germline V and J ends were trimmed by 0 bases and 10 bases, with 11 bases remaining between them. The CDR3 coding sequence is TGTGCCAGCTCACCACCTTCCTCGGTAGCGCAGTATTTT. Its protein is CASSPPSSVAQYF. Full variable domain (outside the CDR3, taken from reference TRBV18 and TRBJ2-3): NAGVMQNPRHLVRRRGQEARLRCSPMKGHSHVYWYRQLPEEGLKFMVYLQKENIIDESGMPKERFSAEFPKEGPSILRIQQVVRGDSAAYFCASSPPSSVAQYFGPGTRLTVL.

This chain links TRBV27 with TRBJ1-4; no firm D call. Trimming removed 5 bases from V and 4 bases from J, with 11 bases in between. From germline, CDR1 is MNHEY and CDR2 SMNVEV (reference sequence). This CDR3 spans 14 amino acids. CDR3: CASSPRRFNEKLFF. The CDR3 nucleotides read TGTGCCAGCAGTCCCCGGCGGTTTAATGAAAAACTGTTTTTT.

In nucleotides, the CDR3 is TGTGCCAGTACCGCAGGGCCGAACACCGGGGAGCTGTTTTTT. Its translation: CASTAGPNTGELFF. The V gene is TRBV19, the J gene TRBJ2-2; weak D call: TRBD1 (5 bases). The germline V gene encodes CDR1 LNHDA and CDR2 SQIVND (reference sequence). The CDR3 totals 14 residues. The germline V and J ends were trimmed by 7 bases and 0 bases, with 9 bases remaining between them.

This clonotype turned up a few times. The rearrangement joins TRBV3-1 to TRBJ2-7, with 8 positions matching TRBD2. Germline V gene lookup returns CDR1 LGHDT and CDR2 YNNKEL (reference sequence). Trimming at V came to 3 bases and at J to 6 bases, leaving 4 bases not matched to a gene. The CDR3 contains 13 residues. CDR3 region: CASSQIAGTEQYF. CDR3 nucleotide sequence: TGTGCCAGCAGCCAGATAGCGGGAACCGAGCAGTACTTC.

This chain uses TRBV11-2 with TRBJ2-1; the D gene could be TRBD1 or TRBD2 (7 bases each). V was shortened by 5 bases and J by 8 bases, with 19 bases between the two germline ends. CDR3 size: 15 residues. In germline, CDR1 is SGHAT, CDR2 FQNNGV. The CDR3 DNA follows: TGTGCCAGCAGCCCAAGCTGGGACAGCGGGGATGAGCAGTTCTTC. Translating gives CASSPSWDSGDEQFF.

V is TRBV7-8 and J is TRBJ1-2, with a weak D call TRBD1 (5 bases). The CDR3 is 13 amino acids. Trimming left V 6 bases short and J 14 bases short, with 22 bases between. In germline, CDR1 is SGHVS, CDR2 FQNEAQ. This CDR3 is CASRWGRSGHFTF. CDR3 sequence (DNA): TGTGCCAGCAGATGGGGGAGGTCAGGGCATTTTACCTTC.

Only a few counts were recorded for this clonotype. V gene TRBV28 combines with J gene TRBJ1-5, with 9 bases fitting TRBD1. In germline, CDR1 is MDHEN, CDR2 SYDVKM. The junction had 6 bases not matched to a gene; V was cut back by 5 bases and J by 7 bases. The CDR3 runs to 14 residues. The CDR3 region is CASSRDREGQPQHF. The CDR3, as DNA: TGTGCCAGCAGTCGGGACAGGGAGGGACAGCCCCAGCATTTT.

Only a few counts were recorded for this clonotype. The J gene is TRBJ1-1, the V gene TRBV6-2 or TRBV6-3, with TRBD1 matching 8 bases. Germline V CDR1 and CDR2: MNHEY, SVGEGT. V lost 2 bases and J lost 0; bases outside the gene matches: 5. CDR3 length equals 16 residues. CDR3 loop: CASSYLQGDMNTEAFF. The CDR3 coding sequence is TGTGCCAGCAGTTACCTACAGGGGGACATGAACACTGAAGCTTTCTTT.

Ten or more counts support this clonotype. This CDR3 is CSSDSGTGLYNEQFF. Written as DNA, the CDR3 is TGCAGTTCAGATAGTGGGACGGGGCTATACAATGAGCAGTTCTTC. This chain joins TRBV20-1 and TRBJ2-1, with D perhaps given as TRBD1 or TRBD2 (5 bases each). Germline CDR1 reads DFQATT; CDR2 reads SNEGSKA (reference sequence). CDR3 length: 15 amino acids. Trimming cost V 8 bases and J 4 bases, with 21 bases left between them.

V gene TRBV20-1 combines with J gene TRBJ2-5, with a tentative D call TRBD1 (6 bases). Germline loops: CDR1 DFQATT, CDR2 SNEGSKA (reference sequence). The CDR3 is made up of 15 amino acids. Between the trimmed V and J ends, which lost 1 base and 1 base, there was a span of 13 bases. CDR3 sequence (DNA): TGCAGTGCTAGAGGGACAGTCACCTTCCAAGAGACCCAGTACTTC. Protein product: CSARGTVTFQETQYF.

This clonotype was counted at least ten times. V gene TRBV12-3 or TRBV12-4 combines with J gene TRBJ1-4; possibly TRBD1 for D (5 bases). The CDR3 has 15 residues. Trimming removed 4 bases at V and 3 bases at J, with 12 bases between. CDR3 residues: CASSSQQDPNEKLFF. In DNA, the CDR3 is TGTGCCAGCAGTTCCCAACAGGACCCTAATGAAAAACTGTTTTTT.

A word on this clonotype: In this CDR3 the conserved last residue, phenylalanine or tryptophan, is missing, so a read error is likely. This chain connects TRBV6-5 to TRBJ1-1, with 12 bases matching TRBD1. Per germline, CDR1 MNHEY and CDR2 SVGAGI. V dropped 2 bases and J dropped 8; count of bases not matched to a gene: 3. The CDR3 contains 14 residues. CDR3 nucleotides: TGTGCCAGCAGTTACGGGACAGGGGGCGGGGAAGCTTTCTTA. Amino acids: CASSYGTGGGEAFL.

This clonotype has ten or more counts. The rearrangement uses TRBV12-3 or TRBV12-4 and TRBJ2-7; D is perhaps TRBD1 (6 bases). CDR3 length equals 15 residues. Between the trimmed V and J ends, which lost 1 base and 5 bases, there was a span of 15 bases. CDR3 nucleotide sequence: TGTGCCAGCAGTTTAGGCGACAGGTACGAGAACGAGCAGTACTTC. Translation: CASSLGDRYENEQYF.

This clonotype has just a few counts. The chain uses TRBV29-1 and TRBJ2-7; possibly TRBD1 or TRBD2 for D (6 bases each). Germline lookup yields CDR1 SQVTM and CDR2 ANQGSEA. The V end lost 6 bases, the J end lost 6 bases, and 18 bases lay between the germline ends. This CDR3 comprises 13 residues. This chain's CDR3 is CSVAEGGISEQYF. Written as DNA, the CDR3 is TGCAGCGTCGCCGAGGGGGGAATTAGCGAGCAGTACTTC.

The chain is built from TRBV5-1 and TRBJ2-3; D not certain. Germline V gene sequence: CDR1 SGHRS, CDR2 YFSETQ. V lost 6 bases, J lost 2 bases, and 16 bases lay in between. The CDR3 totals 15 residues. The CDR3 DNA is TGCGCCAGCATTCCCTCCGGCAGCCTCACAGATACGCAGTATTTT. Protein product: CASIPSGSLTDTQYF.